What follows describes a single T cell receptor beta chain. This specimen belongs to a study of cytomegalovirus exposure and HLA in healthy donors. PCR was performed using 60 Vbeta and 13 Jbeta primers. Some clones are missing from TCRdb's copy, which holds only in-frame ones; the method was immunoSEQ multiplex PCR. The sample shows approximately 160,000 clones, under 70% of them seen only once. V gave up 4 bases and J gave up 5 bases, with 15 bases separating them. Germline V gene sequence: CDR1 SGHDT, CDR2 YYEEEE. CDR3 size: 14 residues. This chain uses TRBV5-6 with TRBJ1-1; a weak D match, TRBD1 (5 bases). The TCR originated in a woman aged 40 to 50 in good health and CMV-seropositive. Sequences were obtained from PBMCs. CDR3 region: CASSLTPRATEAFF. The CDR3 DNA follows: TGTGCCAGCAGCCTAACCCCCAGGGCTACTGAAGCTTTCTTT.